This T cell receptor (beta chain) was sequenced in a study of blood T cell repertoires in COVID-19. About the study: Sites across the United States, Italy and Spain contributed samples from acute and convalescent COVID-19. The analysed material was cDNA or gDNA that came from T cells, B-cell-depleted T cells, or PBMCs.

This clone was observed a single time. Germline CDR1 is ENHRY and CDR2 is SYGVKD. J gave up 8 bases and V 6 bases, and 9 bases lay outside the gene matches. The CDR3 has 15 residues. Per the study methods: By means of reference gene primer amplification, nucleated cell counts were estimated. Produced via immunoSEQ multiplex PCR; TCRdb's table is partial and in-frame only. For V, J and clone size, that table is used; D and trimming come from the DNA. This sample has over 100,000 clones, with almost 70% found just once. This chain joins TRBV10-3 and TRBJ1-4, with 10 bases that match TRBD1. Sample: peripheral blood. This TCR was recovered from a woman in her 70s with acute or convalescent COVID-19. The CDR3 is CAISETGTGDEKLFF. The CDR3, as DNA: TGTGCCATCAGCGAGACCGGGACAGGGGACGAAAAACTGTTTTTT.